This T cell receptor beta chain comes out of a study of shared clonotypes between healthy human individuals (dated by TCRdb to 2019 to 2021). Regarding the study in general: The cohort comprised a couple of women and a few men aged 18 to 49 years. For each donor, three plates each were used for CD4 naive and CD4 memory, two plates were used for CD8 naive, and one plate was used for CD8 memory. To estimate repertoire size and how much clonotypes are shared between individuals, the study performed deep sequencing of blood TCR repertoires from 4 to 6 healthy adults. Libraries were prepared and TCR repertoires were sequenced by different laboratories using diverse techniques, in order to increase sequencing depth and limit assay-specific biases. Each donor's leukapheresis produced roughly between roughly 0.85 and 10 billion PBMCs.

The CDR3 runs 16 residues from the cysteine to the phenylalanine. Only CDR3 DNA remains: 48 bases, in frame from the first base. Compared with germline, V lacks 2 bases and J lacks 4 bases; bases without a gene match: 11. In the germline V gene, CDR1 corresponds to SGDLS and CDR2 to YYNGEE. TCR CDR3 regions were amplified from genomic DNA by multiplex PCR using the deep immunoSEQ assay. Genomic DNA extracted from each cell subset was distributed evenly over all wells of several immunoSEQ 96-well plates, and each plate served as one replicate. For sorted subsets, approximately 210 ng of genomic DNA, equivalent to about 30,000 T cell genomes, went into each replicate PCR. The purified libraries were quantified using a Qubit 3.0 fluorometer, sized with a Bioanalyzer 2100, and then quantified again using the KAPA Library Quantification kit. Every immunoSEQ 96-well plate was sequenced on a dedicated single-read 150-cycle Illumina NextSeq 550 flow cell. The authors' analysis ran thus. The immunoSEQ output contained only junctional sequences without quality scores, so filtering could not match that applied to full-length reads. Sequences were annotated with PyIR, a Python wrapper for IgBLAST v1.9, and V/J genes and CDR3 were assigned using IMGT germline references. Reads were removed for weak V/J assignments (E-value above 1e-6), missing CDR3, stop codons, out-of-frame junctions, or ambiguous translated residues. V3J clonotypes were defined by identical inferred V gene, J gene, and CDR3 amino acid sequence. To compute the percentage overlap between repertoires, the number of shared unique clonotypes was divided by the size of the smaller repertoire. Richness of each repertoire was evaluated using RTK rarefaction, the Chao1 estimator, and Recon v2.1 estimates of unobserved clonotypes. For all TCRbeta clonotypes obtained by the gDNA method from a few donors, generation probabilities were computed with OLGA. Entries here come from immuneACCESS through TCRdb and include only in-frame sequences with V and J called. Some clones fail to appear in such tables; in the studies checked, an unresolved V gene covers under half of the shortfall, and the cause of the remainder is unknown. V and J calls and clone size are given by that table; D and trimming were obtained from the DNA. A total of about 2 million clones appear in this sample, approximately 95% of them only once. In total, the top ten clones hold roughly 0.13% of the sample.

As for this clone: This receptor's antigen is unknown. No qualities accompany the bases; no much larger clone lies one base away.

Donors were healthy HIV-negative adults with no recently reported acute infections or vaccinations. Every donor was a Caucasian adult living in Nashville, Tennessee, USA. CD4+ T cells were enriched by magnetic negative selection; naive cells were then positively selected on CD45RA, and the negative fraction formed the memory subset. Blood was collected by leukapheresis, and PBMCs were isolated by Ficoll-Histopaque density gradient centrifugation and then cryopreserved in liquid nitrogen vapor phase. Analytical flow cytometry was used to check the purity and quantity of each magnetically sorted T cell population. From each sorted fraction, genomic DNA was isolated and quantified by UV absorbance on a Nanodrop 2000c. What the authors observed across the whole study: Pairwise subsampling led to the expectation that sequencing depth would affect the degree of clonotype sharing among donors. Because the study included only a small number of donors, the genetic and exposure-history diversity represented was limited. Approximately 5% of naive CD4, 3.5% of naive CD8, approximately 2% of memory CD4, and about 0.4% of memory CD8 clonotypes were shared across four donors. Compared with non-shared clonotypes, clonotypes shared by all four sorted-subset donors had higher generation probabilities. Incomplete sequencing was indicated by rarefaction of sorted-subset datasets, despite the large sequencing depth. Sampling was limited to blood, and TCR repertoires in tissue likely differ from TCR repertoires in blood. Larger estimated clonotype richness was generally found for naive subsets than for memory subsets.

The TCR was taken from a man between 18 and 35 years old in good health. In this chain, TRBV9 is recombined with TRBJ1-2, with 7 bases in between that match TRBD1. Material for sequencing was naive CD4+ T cells sorted from blood. The cell subset or site label of this sample denotes: CD45RA+ positively selected. The CDR3 in this case is CASSVGTATDLYGYTF. The base sequence is TGTGCCAGCAGCGTCGGGACAGCTACCGATCTCTATGGCTACACCTTC. Reference TRBV9 and TRBJ1-2 genes cover what lies past the CDR3, so the full variable domain is DSGVTQTPKHLITATGQRVTLRCSPRSGDLSVYWYQQSLDQGLQFLIQYYNGEERAKGNILERFSAQQFPDLHSELNLSSLELGDSALYFCASSVGTATDLYGYTFGSGTRLTVV.